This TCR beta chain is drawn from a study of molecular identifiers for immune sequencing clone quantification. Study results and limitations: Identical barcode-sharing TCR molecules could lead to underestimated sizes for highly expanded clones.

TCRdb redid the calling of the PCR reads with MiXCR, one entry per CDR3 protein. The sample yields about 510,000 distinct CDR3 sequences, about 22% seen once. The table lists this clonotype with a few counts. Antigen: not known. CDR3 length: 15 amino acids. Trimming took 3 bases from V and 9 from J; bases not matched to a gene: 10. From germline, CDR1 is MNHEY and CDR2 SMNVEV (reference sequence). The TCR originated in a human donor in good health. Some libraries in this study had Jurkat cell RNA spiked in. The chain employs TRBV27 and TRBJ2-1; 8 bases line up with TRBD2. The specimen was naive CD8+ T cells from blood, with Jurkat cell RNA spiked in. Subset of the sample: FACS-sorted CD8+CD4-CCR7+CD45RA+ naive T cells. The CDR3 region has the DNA TGTGCCAGCAGTTTTGCCGGGGGGGTAGGGGGTGAGCAGTTCTTC. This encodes CASSFAGGVGGEQFF.